Listed here are 2 T cell receptor beta chains from one sample, sequenced in a study of T-cell reconstitution after alpha-beta-depleted transplantation in children. Unique molecular identifiers were incorporated into the prepared TCRbeta library. TCRdb reprocessed the PCR reads via MiXCR and lists one record per CDR3 protein. The profile shows hundreds of thousands of distinct CDR3 sequences, 16% of them singletons. Sample: PBMCs from the stem cell graft donor, taken from the stem cell graft. These receptors originate from a human donor who donated a stem cell graft to a child with acute myeloid leukemia.

The CDR3 nucleotides are TGTGCCAGCAGCTGGTCCGGGACAGGGGTCACTGAAGCTTTCTTT. Amino acids: CASSWSGTGVTEAFF. The chain uses TRBV7-2 and TRBJ1-1; 10 bases agree with TRBD1. V gave up 4 bases and J gave up 4 bases; unmatched junction bases: 6. From germline, CDR1 is SGHTA and CDR2 FQGNSA. The CDR3 has 15 residues.

The sample holds many counts of this clonotype. This chain links TRBV7-2 with TRBJ2-5; D gene uncertain. V lost 6 bases to trimming and J lost 2 bases, with 10 bases between them. CDR1 and CDR2 from the germline V gene are SGHTA and FQGNSA. The CDR3 has 13 amino acids. CDR3 sequence reads: CASSSILQETQYF. The CDR3 DNA follows: TGTGCCAGCAGTTCCATCCTACAAGAGACCCAGTACTTC.